This note documents a single T cell receptor (beta chain) sequence. This entry comes from a study of blood T cell repertoires in COVID-19. The germline V gene encodes CDR1 MNHEY and CDR2 SVGAGI. The CDR3 extends over 15 amino acids. Unmatched junction bases numbered 7, after V lost 6 bases and J lost 3 bases. Profiled with immunoSEQ multiplex PCR; TCRdb holds only in-frame clones, not every one. The sample lists some 380,000 clones; roughly four fifths were seen once. The source is a human donor with acute or convalescent COVID-19. The donor label of this sample is uncertain. The material sequenced was peripheral blood. The rearrangement uses TRBV6-5 and TRBJ1-3; TRBD1 aligns across 8 bases. CDR3 in DNA: TGTGCCAGCAGAAGGACAGGGATCGGTGGAAACACCATATATTTT. This sequence encodes CASRRTGIGGNTIYF.